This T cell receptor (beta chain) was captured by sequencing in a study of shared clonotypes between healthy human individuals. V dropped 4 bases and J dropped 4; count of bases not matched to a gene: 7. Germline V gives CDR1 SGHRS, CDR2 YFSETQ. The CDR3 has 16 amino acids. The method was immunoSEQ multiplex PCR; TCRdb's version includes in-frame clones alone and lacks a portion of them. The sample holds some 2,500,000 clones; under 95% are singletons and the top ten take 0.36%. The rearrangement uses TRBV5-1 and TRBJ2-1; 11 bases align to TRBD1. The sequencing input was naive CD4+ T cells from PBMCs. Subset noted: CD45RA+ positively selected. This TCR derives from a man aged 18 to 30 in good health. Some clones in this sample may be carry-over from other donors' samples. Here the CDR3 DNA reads TGCGCCAGCAGCCCGCTGGGACAGGGGGATTACAATGAGCAGTTCTTC. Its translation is CASSPLGQGDYNEQFF.